Each of the 21 T cell receptor beta chains below was sequenced from the same sample in a study of blood T cells in healthy people across ages. Primers used in a second PCR of roughly 6 to 11 cycles were a sample-barcoded 5' primer and a J-beta primer mix. TCRdb reprocessed the 5' RACE reads via MiXCR and lists one record per CDR3 protein. The data contain almost 300,000 distinct CDR3 sequences, around 27% of them seen just once; the ten biggest clones take up about 30%. Sequenced material: blood. These receptors originate from a woman in her 70s in good health.

This clonotype was seen a handful of times. V and J are TRBV28 and TRBJ2-3; a possible D gene is TRBD2 (6 bases). This CDR3 region has 16 residues. V lost 6 bases to trimming and J lost 2 bases, with 18 bases between them. Germline loops: CDR1 MDHEN, CDR2 SYDVKM. In DNA, the CDR3 is TGTGCCAGCAGACTAATTACAGCGGGCAACACAGATACGCAGTATTTT. Its translation is CASRLITAGNTDTQYF.

This clonotype has a handful of counts. The chain links TRBV6-6 to TRBJ2-1; TRBD1 matches 9 bases. With 5 bases clipped from V and 9 bases from J, the junction kept 14 bases outside the gene matches. Germline CDR1 and CDR2: MNHNY and SVGAGI (reference sequence). The CDR3 has 16 amino acids. CDR3 residues: CASSGAMGQGAFEQFF. CDR3 nucleotides: TGTGCCAGCAGTGGAGCTATGGGACAGGGAGCATTTGAGCAGTTCTTC.

This clonotype was found a few times. The V gene is TRBV28, the J gene TRBJ1-3; D is unclear. This CDR3 has 16 residues. Germline values: CDR1 MDHEN, CDR2 SYDVKM. The V and J ends lost 5 bases and 2 bases respectively, with 16 bases between them. The CDR3 reads CASSPASKMAGNTIYF. Written as DNA, the CDR3 is TGTGCCAGCAGTCCAGCCTCTAAGATGGCTGGAAACACCATATATTTT.

This clonotype came up a few times. The V call is TRBV2, the J call TRBJ2-1, with D possibly TRBD2 on 5 matching bases. This CDR3 has 16 amino acids. V was shortened by 2 bases and J by 0 bases, with 11 bases between the two germline ends. The V gene's germline CDR1 is SNHLY and CDR2 FYNNEI. For the CDR3, the DNA is TGTGCCAGCAGTGAACGGGGTTCTAGCTCCTACAATGAGCAGTTCTTC. It is translated as CASSERGSSSYNEQFF.

The chain recombines TRBV18 with TRBJ2-4; D gene unclear. In germline, CDR1 is KGHSH, CDR2 LQKENI. This CDR3 is 16 amino acids long. With 3 bases removed from V and 2 bases from J, the gap between germline ends came to 14 bases. CDR3 in amino acids: CASSPGMGEPKNIQYF. The CDR3 region has the DNA TGTGCCAGCTCACCCGGTATGGGCGAACCCAAAAACATTCAGTACTTC. Full variable domain (rest looked up from reference TRBV18 and TRBJ2-4): NAGVMQNPRHLVRRRGQEARLRCSPMKGHSHVYWYRQLPEEGLKFMVYLQKENIIDESGMPKERFSAEFPKEGPSILRIQQVVRGDSAAYFCASSPGMGEPKNIQYFGAGTRLSVL.

This clonotype was seen a handful of times. The chain carries TRBV20-1 and TRBJ1-1; TRBD1 matches at 7 bases. Trimming removed 3 bases from V and 1 base from J; junction bases left unmatched: 5. Germline assignment: CDR1 DFQATT and CDR2 SNEGSKA (reference sequence). This CDR3 comprises 14 residues. Written as DNA, the CDR3 is TGCAGTGCTAGTGCCGGGACAGCGAACACTGAAGCTTTCTTT. Amino acid sequence: CSASAGTANTEAFF.

This clonotype was seen a handful of times. Here the CDR3 DNA reads TGTGCCAGCCAATCCCTCGATGTCCGTCACGAGCAGTACTTC. Its protein is CASQSLDVRHEQYF. This chain links TRBV28 with TRBJ2-5, with D uncertain. The end of the DNA aligns better with TRBJ2-7, so the J call may be wrong. The CDR3 loop spans 14 amino acids. Germline assignment: CDR1 MDHEN and CDR2 SYDVKM.

The rearrangement uses TRBV28 and TRBJ2-3; 7 bases are shared with TRBD1. Unmatched junction bases numbered 9, after V lost 7 bases and J lost 14 bases. CDR1 MDHEN and CDR2 SYDVKM come from the germline V gene. The CDR3 extends over 11 amino acids. CDR3 loop: CASTDRDSWYF. As DNA, the CDR3 is TGTGCCAGCACAGACCGGGACAGCTGGTATTTT.

This clonotype has just a few counts. The chain combines TRBV20-1 with TRBJ1-6; D is unclear. Trimming cost V 0 bases and J 4 bases, with 7 bases left between them. The CDR3 covers 14 residues. The germline V gene has CDR1 DFQATT and CDR2 SNEGSKA (reference sequence). CDR3 loop: CSARDAGYNSPLHF. CDR3 nucleotide sequence: TGCAGTGCTAGAGATGCGGGATATAATTCACCCCTCCACTTT.

The chain employs TRBV19 and TRBJ2-2; weak D call: TRBD2 (6 bases). The CDR3 has 17 residues. The germline V and J ends were trimmed by 3 bases and 0 bases, with 14 bases remaining between them. CDR1 LNHDA and CDR2 SQIVND come from the germline V gene (reference sequence). The CDR3 nucleotides are TGTGCCAGTAGTATTGGGGCCGGGACTCCGAACACCGGGGAGCTGTTTTTT. Encoded protein: CASSIGAGTPNTGELFF.

V usage is TRBV29-1 and J usage is TRBJ1-1, with D possibly matching TRBD1 (5 bases). CDR1 SQVTM and CDR2 ANQGSEA come from the germline V gene. The CDR3 has 13 amino acids. V was trimmed by 4 bases and J by 10 bases, leaving 19 bases between them. The CDR3 DNA reads as TGCAGCGTTGGCCCGGGACTCTCAACAGGAGCTTTCTTT. Translating it yields CSVGPGLSTGAFF.

J is TRBJ1-4 and V is TRBV6-2 or TRBV6-3, with no clear D. CDR3 length: 14 amino acids. V was cut by 2 bases and J by 8 bases, with 12 bases left in between. CDR1 is MNHEY and CDR2 is SVGEGT in the germline V gene. CDR3 sequence: CASSYVGGGEKLFF. The CDR3, as DNA: TGTGCCAGCAGTTACGTGGGAGGAGGCGAAAAACTGTTTTTT.

This clonotype was counted a few times. V gene TRBV6-5 combines with J gene TRBJ2-7; D uncertain. The CDR3 runs to 13 residues. Trimming stripped 6 bases from V and 0 bases from J, with 9 bases between. From germline, CDR1 is MNHEY and CDR2 SVGAGI. DNA for the CDR3: TGTGCCAGCAGCCGCCCCCCCTCCTACGAGCAGTACTTC. Translating it yields CASSRPPSYEQYF.

This clonotype came up a few times. This rearrangement joins TRBV7-8 to TRBJ1-2, with 7 bases that match TRBD1. Looked up from germline, CDR1 is SGHVS and CDR2 is FQNEAQ. The CDR3 consists of 17 residues. J was trimmed by 7 bases and V by 0 bases; bases with no gene match: 14. In DNA, the CDR3 is TGTGCCAGCAGCTTAGCGCGAAGACAGGGCACTCGGAGTGGCTACACCTTC. Its protein is CASSLARRQGTRSGYTF. Full variable domain (missing parts from reference TRBV7-8 and TRBJ1-2): GAGVSQSPRYKVAKRGQDVALRCDPISGHVSLFWYQQALGQGPEFLTYFQNEAQLDKSGLPSDRFFAERPEGSVSTLKIQRTQQEDSAVYLCASSLARRQGTRSGYTFGSGTRLTVV.

This clonotype was seen a handful of times. The chain has TRBV28 and TRBJ2-3; 7 bases are shared with TRBD1. CDR3 size: 14 residues. V was pared by 5 bases and J by 5 bases, with 7 bases of the junction left unmatched. In germline, CDR1 is MDHEN, CDR2 SYDVKM. CDR3 sequence: CASSTGARVDTQYF. As DNA, the CDR3 is TGTGCCAGCAGTACAGGGGCGAGGGTAGATACGCAGTATTTT.

This clonotype was detected only a few times. The chain recombines TRBV7-2 with TRBJ2-5; D not resolved. Trimming took off 1 base at V and 5 bases at J, with 11 bases between the two ends. The CDR3 loop spans 14 amino acids. CDR1 and CDR2 from the germline V gene are SGHTA and FQGNSA. CDR3 residues: CASSLDSNRETQYF. The CDR3 DNA reads as TGTGCCAGCAGCTTAGACAGCAATCGGGAGACCCAGTACTTC.

Many counts were recorded for this clonotype. This chain uses TRBV7-9 with TRBJ1-4; a possible D gene is TRBD1 (5 bases). Between the trimmed V and J ends, which lost 3 bases and 8 bases, there was a span of 13 bases. This CDR3 region has 14 residues. In germline, CDR1 is SEHNR, CDR2 FQNEAQ (reference sequence). The CDR3 region is CASSFRGAEEKLFF. The CDR3 region has the DNA TGTGCCAGCAGCTTCCGAGGGGCCGAGGAAAAACTGTTTTTT.

This clonotype was counted only a few times. The DNA of the CDR3 is TGTGCCAGCAGCGTAGAGGCCAAGAACACCGGGGAGCTGTTTTTT. The encoded protein is CASSVEAKNTGELFF. The chain couples TRBV9 to TRBJ2-2; D ambiguous. Trimming stripped 0 bases from V and 1 base from J, with 7 bases between. This CDR3 contains 15 residues. Germline V gives CDR1 SGDLS, CDR2 YYNGEE.

The sample holds a few counts of this clonotype. One end of the junction does not line up with germline, which may come from a read error. The chain recombines TRBV7-9 with TRBJ2-1, with D possibly TRBD2 on 6 matching bases. The J call is in doubt because the DNA end fits TRBJ2-5 better. The CDR3 consists of 12 residues. Germline V gives CDR1 SEHNR, CDR2 FQNEAQ (reference sequence). The CDR3 sequence is CAGSGSEETQYF. The CDR3 coding sequence is TGTGCCGGCAGCGGGTCGGAAGAGACCCAGTACTTC.

This clonotype was recorded only once. The genes are TRBV20-1 and TRBJ1-1, with 9 bases that match TRBD1. Per the germline V gene, CDR1 is DFQATT and CDR2 is SNEGSKA (reference sequence). Trimming at V came to 3 bases and at J to 11 bases, leaving 16 bases not matched to a gene. The length of the CDR3 is 15 residues. This CDR3 is CSARLKGQGGGWAFF. Here the CDR3 DNA reads TGCAGTGCTAGGCTAAAGGGACAGGGCGGCGGCTGGGCTTTCTTT.

This clonotype was recorded many times. This chain links TRBV5-6 with TRBJ2-1, with 11 bases aligning to TRBD2. V was pared by 2 bases and J by 4 bases, with 8 bases of the junction left unmatched. Germline CDR1 SGHDT, CDR2 YYEEEE. The CDR3 length is 17 residues. The CDR3 DNA follows: TGTGCCAGCAGCTTATTACTGGGGACTAGCGGTTACAATGAGCAGTTCTTC. Protein product: CASSLLLGTSGYNEQFF.